Listed here are 28 T cell receptor beta chains from one sample, sequenced in a study of radiation and T cells in renal cell carcinoma. Sequencing used immunoSEQ multiplex PCR; TCRdb keeps in-frame clones, though not all of them. This table holds about 91,000 clones, 82% found once. As for time point: baseline pretreatment blood. The treatment here: 15 Gy SBRT to primary tumor, nephrectomy 4 weeks later. Material: blood, obtained from a patient whose treatment included radiotherapy and nephrectomy. The receptor source for this set is a man between 60 and 75 years old with renal cell carcinoma.

This chain connects TRBV7-2 to TRBJ2-5; tentative D call: TRBD1 (6 bases). Per the germline V gene, CDR1 is SGHTA and CDR2 is FQGNSA. V lost 4 bases to trimming and J lost 4 bases, with 22 bases between them. The CDR3 runs to 17 residues. The chain's CDR3 is CASSSAAGASLLETQYF. The DNA of the CDR3 is TGTGCCAGCAGCTCAGCGGCAGGGGCCTCCCTTCTAGAGACCCAGTACTTC.

The V and J genes are TRBV27 and TRBJ2-5, with 7 bases that match TRBD2. Germline CDR1 reads MNHEY; CDR2 reads SMNVEV (reference sequence). Trimming took 5 bases from V and 5 from J; bases not matched to a gene: 8. CDR3 size: 14 residues. In DNA form, the CDR3 reads TGTGCCAGCAGTGTGGGAGGGCCCTTGGAGACCCAGTACTTC. As protein: CASSVGGPLETQYF.

The chain uses TRBV27 and TRBJ2-3; 8 nucleotides line up with TRBD1. Losses at the gene ends were 5 bases for V and 13 bases for J; bases not matched to a gene: 14. Germline values: CDR1 MNHEY, CDR2 SMNVEV (reference sequence). The CDR3 runs to 14 residues. The CDR3 DNA reads as TGTGCCAGCAGTCTCGGACAGGCCCCGGGACAGGAGTATTTT. Its protein is CASSLGQAPGQEYF.

For the CDR3, the DNA is TGTGCCAGCAGCCGGGACAGGGGAGCAGATACGCAGTATTTT. It codes for CASSRDRGADTQYF. This chain links TRBV6-4 with TRBJ2-3; TRBD1 aligns across 10 bases. V was pared by 6 bases and J by 4 bases, with 4 bases of the junction left unmatched. The CDR3 is 14 residues long. The germline CDR1 and CDR2 sequences are MRHNA and SNTAGT.

The chain has TRBV19 and TRBJ2-7, with D tentatively TRBD2 (5 bases). This CDR3 is built from 13 residues. The germline V and J ends were trimmed by 3 bases and 3 bases, with 9 bases remaining between them. CDR1 is LNHDA, CDR2 SQIVND, per germline (reference sequence). The CDR3 DNA follows: TGTGCCAGTAGTATGGTGGGAGTCTACGAGCAGTACTTC. Translated: CASSMVGVYEQYF.

The chain links TRBV2 to TRBJ2-7; 8 positions agree with TRBD2. Germline V CDR1 and CDR2: SNHLY, FYNNEI. There are 14 residues in the CDR3. V was pared by 0 bases and J by 9 bases, with 7 bases of the junction left unmatched. The CDR3 reads CASSEALLAGRQYF. As DNA, the CDR3 is TGTGCCAGCAGTGAAGCGCTTCTAGCGGGCAGGCAGTACTTC.

This rearrangement joins TRBV7-8 to TRBJ1-1, with unresolved D. The CDR3 is made up of 13 amino acids. Germline V CDR1 and CDR2: SGHVS, FQNEAQ. V shed 2 bases and J shed 0 bases, with 4 bases lying between them. The CDR3 sequence is CASSLKVNTEAFF. DNA of the CDR3: TGTGCCAGCAGCTTAAAGGTGAACACTGAAGCTTTCTTT. Full variable domain (outside the CDR3, taken from reference TRBV7-8 and TRBJ1-1): GAGVSQSPRYKVAKRGQDVALRCDPISGHVSLFWYQQALGQGPEFLTYFQNEAQLDKSGLPSDRFFAERPEGSVSTLKIQRTQQEDSAVYLCASSLKVNTEAFFGQGTRLTVV.

V gene TRBV6-1 combines with J gene TRBJ1-4; D not resolved. Germline V gene sequence: CDR1 MNHNS, CDR2 SASEGT. The CDR3 consists of 15 residues. The V and J ends lost 2 bases and 8 bases respectively, with 15 bases between them. CDR3 in amino acids: CASSEQENREEKLFF. The CDR3 DNA reads as TGTGCCAGCAGTGAACAAGAAAACAGAGAGGAAAAACTGTTTTTT.

The genes are TRBV1 and TRBJ2-2. TRBV1 corresponds to a pseudogene. The CDR3 covers 14 residues. CDR3 amino acids: CTSRLGSNTGELFF. The CDR3 nucleotides read TGCACCAGCCGCTTGGGATCGAACACCGGGGAGCTGTTTTTT.

This clone was detected only a few times. V usage is TRBV4-1 and J usage is TRBJ2-3; D is undetermined. The CDR3 has 15 amino acids. Per germline, CDR1 MGHRA and CDR2 YSYEKL. The V and J ends lost 2 bases and 2 bases respectively, with 11 bases between them. This chain's CDR3 is CASSQTYLPTDTQYF. CDR3 nucleotides: TGCGCCAGCAGCCAAACCTACCTTCCCACAGATACGCAGTATTTT.

V is TRBV4-1 and J is TRBJ2-2; D not certain. The germline gives CDR1 MGHRA, CDR2 YSYEKL. The CDR3 spans 15 residues. Between the trimmed V and J ends, which lost 1 base and 7 bases, there was a span of 13 bases. Written as DNA, the CDR3 is TGCGCCAGCAGCCAAGCGGTAATCGCGTACGGGGAGCTGTTTTTT. It codes for CASSQAVIAYGELFF.

The table lists this clone with many counts. V usage is TRBV28 and J usage is TRBJ2-7, with a weak D call TRBD1 (5 bases). CDR1 MDHEN and CDR2 SYDVKM come from the germline V gene. The CDR3 totals 13 residues. The V end lost 5 bases, the J end lost 6 bases, and 14 bases lay between the germline ends. CDR3 amino acids: CASSAPGSGEQYF. In DNA form, the CDR3 reads TGTGCCAGCAGTGCACCAGGGTCGGGCGAGCAGTACTTC.

This chain uses TRBV5-6 with TRBJ1-1, with TRBD1 identical over 8 bases. Trimming at V came to 2 bases and at J to 1 base, leaving 16 bases not matched to a gene. Germline values: CDR1 SGHDT, CDR2 YYEEEE. The CDR3 runs to 19 residues. The CDR3 region is CASSFFGGTGHLRNTEAFF. The CDR3 bases are TGTGCCAGCAGCTTTTTTGGGGGGACAGGTCATCTCAGGAACACTGAAGCTTTCTTT.

There are a few counts of this clone. The V call is TRBV5-1, the J call TRBJ2-1; D perhaps matches TRBD2 (7 bases). V was shortened by 3 bases and J by 0 bases, with 13 bases between the two germline ends. In germline, CDR1 is SGHRS, CDR2 YFSETQ. This CDR3 spans 16 amino acids. This CDR3 is CASSSSGGASYNEQFF. CDR3 nucleotides: TGCGCCAGCAGCTCCTCGGGGGGCGCCTCCTACAATGAGCAGTTCTTC.

This sequence joins TRBV5-4 and TRBJ1-2; 8 nucleotides match TRBD1. This CDR3 comprises 15 residues. Per the germline V gene, CDR1 is SGHNT and CDR2 is YYREEE (reference sequence). V was clipped by 5 bases and J by 4 bases; unmatched bases: 10. The CDR3 protein is CASSLDPRGPYGYTF. The CDR3 DNA sequence: TGTGCCAGCAGTCTCGACCCCAGGGGGCCCTATGGCTACACCTTC.

The chain links TRBV5-4 to TRBJ2-6; 7 bases are shared with TRBD1. This CDR3 contains 14 residues. After removal of 6 bases from V and 4 bases from J, the junction contained 4 bases not matched to a gene. From germline, CDR1 is SGHNT and CDR2 YYREEE (reference sequence). CDR3 loop: CASTLRGGANVLTF. CDR3 DNA sequence: TGTGCCAGCACCCTCAGGGGGGGGGCCAACGTCCTGACTTTC. Based on the CDR3 plus reference TRBV5-4 and TRBJ2-6, the full variable domain is ETGVTQSPTHLIKTRGQQVTLRCSSQSGHNTVSWYQQALGQGPQFIFQYYREEENGRGNFPPRFSGLQFPNYSSELNVNALELDDSALYLCASTLRGGANVLTFGAGSRLTVL.

This chain joins TRBV5-6 and TRBJ1-5; D call uncertain. Germline CDR1 and CDR2: SGHDT and YYEEEE. This CDR3 has 13 amino acids. The V end was cut by 4 bases, the J end by 5 bases, with 10 bases between. DNA for the CDR3: TGTGCCAGCAGCCCTGGAGGAGATCAGCCCCAGCATTTT. This encodes CASSPGGDQPQHF. The full variable domain, with the rest looked up from reference TRBV5-6 and TRBJ1-5, is DAGVTQSPTHLIKTRGQQVTLRCSPKSGHDTVSWYQQALGQGPQFIFQYYEEEERQRGNFPDRFSGHQFPNYSSELNVNALLLGDSALYLCASSPGGDQPQHFGDGTRLSIL.

This clone was picked up one time. The V call is TRBV4-1, the J call TRBJ1-5; D not certain. The germline V gene has CDR1 MGHRA and CDR2 YSYEKL. The length of the CDR3 is 15 residues. The V end was cut by 4 bases, the J end by 2 bases, with 12 bases between. Written as DNA, the CDR3 is TGCGCCAGCAGCCCCTGGGAAGATGGCAATCAGCCCCAGCATTTT. This translates into CASSPWEDGNQPQHF.

J is TRBJ2-7 and V is TRBV28; 8 bases align to TRBD2. The CDR3 loop spans 17 amino acids. The germline V gene encodes CDR1 MDHEN and CDR2 SYDVKM. V was pared by 8 bases and J by 5 bases, with 20 bases of the junction left unmatched. The CDR3 sequence: CASSNLGGEGLAHEQYF. For the CDR3, the DNA is TGTGCCAGCTCAAATCTCGGGGGGGAGGGCCTGGCCCACGAGCAGTACTTC.

This chain joins TRBV19 and TRBJ2-5; tentatively, D is TRBD2 (5 bases). The CDR3 is made up of 12 amino acids. Germline V CDR1 and CDR2: LNHDA, SQIVND (reference sequence). V was clipped by 5 bases and J by 4 bases, with 8 bases between them. CDR3 sequence reads: CASSEGGETQYF. CDR3 nucleotides: TGTGCCAGTAGTGAGGGCGGAGAGACCCAGTACTTC.

CDR3 in amino acids: CASSSRDRVLTTNEKLFF. The CDR3 DNA follows: TGTGCCAGCAGCTCCCGGGACAGGGTTCTTACAACTAATGAAAAACTGTTTTTT. The V gene is TRBV7-8, the J gene TRBJ1-4; 9 bases line up with TRBD1. This CDR3 has 18 amino acids. The germline V gene encodes CDR1 SGHVS and CDR2 FQNEAQ. J gave up 0 bases and V 4 bases, and 9 bases lay outside the gene matches.

This sequence joins TRBV25-1 and TRBJ2-2; tentative D call: TRBD2 (6 bases). Deletions cut 5 bases from V and 4 bases from J, with 14 bases between. The CDR3 consists of 15 residues. Germline V gene lookup returns CDR1 MGHDK and CDR2 SYGVNS. The CDR3 nucleotides read TGTGCCAGCAGTCCCCCGGGACTTTCCACCGGGGAGCTGTTTTTT. It encodes CASSPPGLSTGELFF.

This rearrangement joins TRBV18 to TRBJ1-4; tentatively, D is TRBD1 (5 bases). Between the trimmed V and J ends, which lost 3 bases and 4 bases, there was a span of 15 bases. The CDR3 is made up of 16 amino acids. The germline V gene encodes CDR1 KGHSH and CDR2 LQKENI. This chain's CDR3 is CASSPTGGAGNEKLFF. The CDR3 region has the DNA TGTGCCAGCTCACCCACCGGTGGGGCGGGTAATGAAAAACTGTTTTTT.

The chain carries TRBV6-1 and TRBJ2-3; unclear D gene. V was clipped by 0 bases and J by 0 bases, with 4 bases between them. The CDR3 length is 14 residues. Germline-derived CDR1 and CDR2 are MNHNS and SASEGT. CDR3 sequence: CASSEAPSTDTQYF. CDR3 DNA sequence: TGTGCCAGCAGTGAAGCACCTAGCACAGATACGCAGTATTTT.

The chain uses TRBV27 and TRBJ1-2; 9 bases map to TRBD1. The CDR3 runs 17 residues. Per the germline V gene, CDR1 is MNHEY and CDR2 is SMNVEV (reference sequence). J was trimmed by 2 bases and V by 5 bases; bases with no gene match: 12. In DNA form, the CDR3 reads TGTGCCAGCAGTCCCCTTAACCCCGGACAGGGGAACTATGGCTACACCTTC. Its translation is CASSPLNPGQGNYGYTF.

The V and J genes are TRBV19 and TRBJ2-7, with D possibly being TRBD1 (6 bases). Looked up from germline, CDR1 is LNHDA and CDR2 is SQIVND (reference sequence). The CDR3 runs 15 residues. Trimming took 6 bases from V and 4 from J, leaving 19 bases between them. CDR3 region: CASRKTGTTKYEQYF. The DNA of the CDR3 is TGTGCCAGTAGGAAGACCGGGACAACGAAATACGAGCAGTACTTC.

The V gene is TRBV19, the J gene TRBJ2-2; D uncertain. Trimming left V 7 bases short and J 3 bases short, with 6 bases between. There are 12 residues in the CDR3. Germline CDR1 is LNHDA and CDR2 is SQIVND (reference sequence). The CDR3 region is CASTLYTGELFF. CDR3 nucleotides: TGTGCCAGTACCCTGTACACCGGGGAGCTGTTTTTT.

This clone appeared a few times. The chain carries TRBV19 and TRBJ1-1, with 7 nucleotides matching TRBD1. Germline CDR1 LNHDA, CDR2 SQIVND (reference sequence). The CDR3 has 15 residues. The V segment lost 1 base and the J segment 1 base; nucleotides outside the gene matches: 3. The chain's CDR3 is CASSIGGQRNTEAFF. The CDR3 bases are TGTGCCAGTAGTATAGGGGGACAGCGGAACACTGAAGCTTTCTTT.